This paragraph reports one T cell receptor beta chain. This entry belongs to a study of blood T cell repertoires in COVID-19. Background on the study: There were acute and convalescent COVID-19 samples, and they came from the United States, Italy and Spain. The cDNA or gDNA used as material had been derived from T cells, B-cell-depleted T cells, or PBMCs.

As originally analysed: Reference gene primers were amplified, and this amplification served to estimate nucleated cell counts. Repertoires were generated with immunoSEQ multiplex PCR, while TCRdb's copy carries only in-frame clones and drops some. That table furnishes V, J and clone size, whereas the DNA furnished D and trimming. Altogether around 220,000 clones are present, approximately 86% being singletons, with the ten largest covering roughly 1.5%. Germline loops: CDR1 DFQATT, CDR2 SNEGSKA (reference sequence). This CDR3 spans 14 amino acids. After removal of 3 bases from V and 7 bases from J, the junction contained 4 bases not matched to a gene.

The rearrangement joins TRBV20-1 to TRBJ1-6; the match to TRBD1 covers 9 bases. The source is a young man with active or convalescent COVID-19. Sequencing input: peripheral blood. The CDR3 DNA reads as TGCAGTGCTAGTGGACAGGGGAAGAATTCACCCCTCCACTTT. It specifies CSASGQGKNSPLHF.